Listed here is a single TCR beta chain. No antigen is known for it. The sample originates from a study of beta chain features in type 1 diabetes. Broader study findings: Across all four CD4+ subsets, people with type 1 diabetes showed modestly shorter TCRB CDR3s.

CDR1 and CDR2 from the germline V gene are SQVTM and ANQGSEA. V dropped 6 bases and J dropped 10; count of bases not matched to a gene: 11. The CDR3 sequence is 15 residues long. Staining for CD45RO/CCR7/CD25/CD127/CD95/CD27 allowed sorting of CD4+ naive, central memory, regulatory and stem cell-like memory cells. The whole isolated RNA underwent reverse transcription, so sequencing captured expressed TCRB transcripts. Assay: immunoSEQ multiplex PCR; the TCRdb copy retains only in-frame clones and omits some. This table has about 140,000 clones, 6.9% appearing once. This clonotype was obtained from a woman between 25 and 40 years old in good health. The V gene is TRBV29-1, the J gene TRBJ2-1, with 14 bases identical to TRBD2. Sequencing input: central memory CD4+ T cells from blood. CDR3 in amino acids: CSVTGTSGRRREQFF. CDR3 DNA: TGCAGCGTGACCGGGACTAGCGGGAGAAGGAGAGAGCAGTTCTTC.